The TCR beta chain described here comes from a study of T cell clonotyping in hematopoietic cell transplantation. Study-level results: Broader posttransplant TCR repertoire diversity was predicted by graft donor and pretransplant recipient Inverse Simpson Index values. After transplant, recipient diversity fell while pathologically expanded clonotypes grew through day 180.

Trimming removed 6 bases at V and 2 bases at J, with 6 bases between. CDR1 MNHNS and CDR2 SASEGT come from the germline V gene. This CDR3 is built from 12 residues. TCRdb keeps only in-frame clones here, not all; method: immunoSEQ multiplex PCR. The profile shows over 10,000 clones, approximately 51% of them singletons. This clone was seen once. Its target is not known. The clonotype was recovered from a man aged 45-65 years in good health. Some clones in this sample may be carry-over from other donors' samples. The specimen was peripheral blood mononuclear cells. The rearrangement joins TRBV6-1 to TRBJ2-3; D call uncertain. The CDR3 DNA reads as TGTGCCAGCAGGACTTCCACAGATACGCAGTATTTT. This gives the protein CASRTSTDTQYF.